This T cell receptor beta chain was observed in a study of identical twins. Study-wide results and caveats: Sequences that were beta out-of-frame showed weaker excess twin sharing. There is a chance that invariant MAIT and iNKT cells partially muddied zero-insertion analyses. Insertions ran lower in abundant cord blood beta clonotypes, though not in memory repertoires.

Germline CDR1 and CDR2: SGHRS and YFSETQ. After removal of 4 bases from V and 7 bases from J, the junction contained 4 bases not matched to a gene. CDR3 length equals 15 residues. Donors were all healthy Caucasians. The table lists this clonotype with a few counts. Antigen unknown. TCRdb re-called the 5' RACE reads through MiXCR, storing one row per CDR3 protein. In the table there are a few hundred thousand distinct CDR3 sequences, roughly 13% of which are singletons. This sample was shared with a second study, whose subject was yellow fever vaccine responses in identical twins.

This chain connects TRBV5-1 to TRBJ2-1; 14 nucleotides agree with TRBD2. This clonotype was sampled from a woman aged 18-29 years in good health. The sequenced material came from memory (CD45RO+) T cells sorted from blood. CDR3 amino acids: CASSVTSGRGNEQFF. Here the CDR3 DNA reads TGCGCCAGCAGCGTGACTAGCGGGAGGGGGAATGAGCAGTTCTTC.